This TCR beta chain was sequenced during a study of regulatory T cells in long-lasting Graves disease. Germline values: CDR1 SGHNT, CDR2 YYREEE (reference sequence). The CDR3 runs to 17 residues. Trimming pared 6 bases from V and 5 bases from J, leaving 26 bases between. CDR3-region Arm-PCR and iRepertoire HTBI primers produced the TCR beta libraries. TCRdb called the multiplex PCR reads again in MiXCR, with one record for every CDR3 protein. The data hold hundreds of thousands of distinct CDR3 sequences, with less than 15% observed a single time. This clonotype has at least ten counts. Time point specified: newly diagnosed GD, antithyroid drugs for less than 3 months. The TCR library used RNA extracted from PBMCs. These data were likewise used in another study, on T cells in Graves' hyperthyroidism and ophthalmopathy.

Sequencing used peripheral blood mononuclear cells (PBMCs), obtained at new diagnosis, from a patient treated with antithyroid drugs. The TCR sequence derives from a man aged 30-40 years with Graves disease. The chain combines TRBV5-4 with TRBJ2-5; D is unresolved. The CDR3: CASTPEPALFRWETQYF. CDR3 bases: TGTGCCAGCACCCCCGAGCCGGCCCTTTTCAGATGGGAGACCCAGTACTTC.